This T cell receptor beta chain originates from a study of blood T cell repertoires in COVID-19. Study in general: Acute and convalescent COVID-19 specimens originated in the United States, Italy and Spain.

The ends were cut back, 4 bases at V and 4 bases at J, with 25 bases in the middle. The CDR3 has 17 amino acids. Germline lookup yields CDR1 SQVTM and CDR2 ANQGSEA. In the authors' workflow: The assay estimated nucleated cells by amplifying reference gene primers. Assay: immunoSEQ multiplex PCR; the TCRdb copy retains only in-frame clones and omits some. V and J calls and clone size are as listed in that table; D and trimming were resolved from the DNA. The repertoire has a few hundred thousand clones, about 90% of them found once; the top ten carry approximately 1%. Residents of about two dozen US areas, aged roughly 18 to 89 years, made up the participants.

The receptor's source is a woman aged 25 to 39 who had recovered from COVID-19. The sample comprised PBMCs or T cells enriched from blood (not recorded which). The chain employs TRBV29-1 and TRBJ1-2; D may be TRBD1 (6 bases). CDR3: CSVGLIPVGDTGYGYTF. CDR3 sequence (DNA): TGCAGCGTTGGCCTTATACCCGTCGGGGACACGGGCTATGGCTACACCTTC. Full variable domain (rest looked up from reference TRBV29-1 and TRBJ1-2): SAVISQKPSRDICQRGTSLTIQCQVDSQVTMMFWYRQQPGQSLTLIATANQGSEATYESGFVIDKFPISRPNLTFSTLTVSNMSPEDSSIYLCSVGLIPVGDTGYGYTFGSGTRLTVV.